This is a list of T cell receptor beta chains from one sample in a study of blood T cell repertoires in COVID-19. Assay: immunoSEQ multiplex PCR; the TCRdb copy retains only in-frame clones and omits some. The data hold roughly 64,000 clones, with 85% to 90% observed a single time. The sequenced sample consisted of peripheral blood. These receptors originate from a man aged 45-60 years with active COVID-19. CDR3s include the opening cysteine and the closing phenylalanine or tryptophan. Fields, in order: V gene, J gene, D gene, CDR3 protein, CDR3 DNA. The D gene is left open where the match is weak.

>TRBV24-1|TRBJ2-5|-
CATRGSQETQYF
TGTGCCACCAGAGGGAGCCAAGAGACCCAGTACTTC
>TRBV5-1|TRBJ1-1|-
CASSLGQGGSEAFF
TGCGCCAGCAGCTTGGGGCAGGGTGGGTCTGAAGCTTTCTTT
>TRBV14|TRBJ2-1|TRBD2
CASRLSGTSAYNEQFF
TGTGCCAGCAGACTTTCCGGGACTAGCGCGTACAATGAGCAGTTCTTC
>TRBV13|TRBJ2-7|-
CASSSWGPTSYEQYF
TGTGCCAGCAGCTCATGGGGGCCTACCTCCTACGAGCAGTACTTC
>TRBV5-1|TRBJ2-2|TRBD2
CASSSLAGGPGELFF
TGCGCCAGCAGCTCGTTAGCGGGGGGGCCAGGGGAGCTGTTTTTT
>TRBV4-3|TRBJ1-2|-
CASSQSVTGGYGYTF
TGCGCCAGCAGCCAATCGGTAACGGGGGGATATGGCTACACCTTC
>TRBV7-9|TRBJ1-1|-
CASSLTTGKANTEAFF
TGTGCCAGCAGCTTGACTACTGGGAAGGCGAACACTGAAGCTTTCTTT
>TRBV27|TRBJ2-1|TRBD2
CATQPGLGYNEQFF
TGTGCCACCCAGCCGGGACTAGGATACAATGAGCAGTTCTTC
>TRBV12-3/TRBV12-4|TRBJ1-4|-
CASSWAYNEKLFF
TGTGCCAGCAGTTGGGCGTATAATGAAAAACTGTTTTTT
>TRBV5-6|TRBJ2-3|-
CASSLFGRGYKYTDTQYF
TGTGCCAGCAGCTTATTCGGCAGGGGCTACAAATACACAGATACGCAGTATTTT
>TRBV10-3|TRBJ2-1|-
CAISELSIDEQFF
TGTGCCATCAGTGAGTTATCTATTGATGAGCAGTTCTTC
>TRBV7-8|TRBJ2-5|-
CASSLAANQETQYF
TGTGCCAGCAGCTTAGCAGCGAACCAAGAGACCCAGTACTTC
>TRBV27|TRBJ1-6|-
CASRGGSPNSPLHF
TGTGCCAGCAGAGGAGGAAGTCCTAATTCACCCCTCCACTTT
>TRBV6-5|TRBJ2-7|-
CASRRQDSYEQYF
TGTGCCAGCAGGAGACAGGACTCCTACGAGCAGTACTTC
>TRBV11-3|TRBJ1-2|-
CASSFASGVGYTF
TGTGCCAGCAGCTTTGCCTCAGGGGTAGGCTACACCTTC